Listed below are T cell receptor beta chains from one sample, sequenced in a study of T-cell memory formation after mild COVID-19. A single record per CDR3 protein comes from TCRdb applying MiXCR to the 5' RACE reads. The sample lists about 110,000 distinct CDR3 sequences; roughly a sixth were seen once. Material for sequencing was PBMCs or a T cell subset sorted from them (not recorded which). The source is a man aged 18 to 29 who had mild COVID-19 (a few samples of this study predate the infection). Cell type and time point are not known. Both conserved end residues are part of each CDR3. Each record gives: CDR3 length, J gene, clone size, V gene, CDR3 protein. Not every row has a clone size; where given, it reads once, few, many or a size class.

length: 15
J: TRBJ2-2
size: many
V: TRBV24-1
CDR3: CATSDSGHWDGELFF

length: 16
J: TRBJ2-1
size: few
V: TRBV4-2
CDR3: CASSPRSGGNGYEQFF

length: 18
J: TRBJ2-7
size: -
V: TRBV7-2
CDR3: CASSSGPRSSGGAYEQYF

length: 16
J: TRBJ2-3
size: -
V: TRBV2
CDR3: CASRYSGTSSADTQYF

length: 15
J: TRBJ2-6
size: -
V: TRBV28
CDR3: CASSLTTGSANVLTF

length: 14
J: TRBJ1-3
size: few
V: TRBV19
CDR3: CASAGRISGNTIYF

length: 13
J: TRBJ2-1
size: few
V: TRBV3-1
CDR3: CASSQASGNEQFF

length: 15
J: TRBJ2-2
size: many
V: TRBV7-2
CDR3: CASSSGQGNTGELFF

length: 16
J: TRBJ1-3
size: -
V: TRBV7-9
CDR3: CAGSPEQDRVGNTIYF

length: 13
J: TRBJ1-2
size: few
V: TRBV6-5
CDR3: CASSWDRIDGYTF

length: 17
J: TRBJ2-4
size: few
V: TRBV6-1
CDR3: CASSRQGDPSPGNIQYF

length: 13
J: TRBJ2-4
size: few
V: TRBV9
CDR3: CASSVGEHNIQYF

length: 15
J: TRBJ2-3
size: few
V: TRBV5-1
CDR3: CASSLGVSPADTQYF

length: 11
J: TRBJ2-5
size: -
V: TRBV3-1
CDR3: CASSTTGPMIF

length: 13
J: TRBJ2-6
size: -
V: TRBV6-7
CDR3: CASLESGANVLTF

length: 17
J: TRBJ2-5
size: -
V: TRBV6-2/TRBV6-3
CDR3: CASSYGGGHPYQETQYF

length: 14
J: TRBJ1-4
size: many
V: TRBV7-2
CDR3: CASSPQPANEKLFF

length: 13
J: TRBJ2-3
size: few
V: TRBV7-9
CDR3: CASSFQGGDTQYF

length: 14
J: TRBJ2-7
size: few
V: TRBV29-1
CDR3: CSVGPGTGRTEQYF

length: 18
J: TRBJ2-3
size: few
V: TRBV7-9
CDR3: CASSRGLAGEEYTDTQYF

length: 16
J: TRBJ2-1
size: few
V: TRBV7-2
CDR3: CASSTVGDPTMNEQFF

length: 15
J: TRBJ1-1
size: -
V: TRBV4-1
CDR3: CASSQMGRLNTEAFF

length: 14
J: TRBJ1-2
size: -
V: TRBV12-3/TRBV12-4
CDR3: CASSYGQSLGGYTF

length: 13
J: TRBJ2-3
size: -
V: TRBV12-5
CDR3: CASGSGDTDTQYF

length: 16
J: TRBJ2-3
size: many
V: TRBV5-1
CDR3: CASSFQRGAFTDTQYF

length: 13
J: TRBJ1-1
size: few
V: TRBV12-3/TRBV12-4
CDR3: CASSPRSNTEAFF

length: 14
J: TRBJ1-3
size: -
V: TRBV15
CDR3: CATSRWGTGNTIYF